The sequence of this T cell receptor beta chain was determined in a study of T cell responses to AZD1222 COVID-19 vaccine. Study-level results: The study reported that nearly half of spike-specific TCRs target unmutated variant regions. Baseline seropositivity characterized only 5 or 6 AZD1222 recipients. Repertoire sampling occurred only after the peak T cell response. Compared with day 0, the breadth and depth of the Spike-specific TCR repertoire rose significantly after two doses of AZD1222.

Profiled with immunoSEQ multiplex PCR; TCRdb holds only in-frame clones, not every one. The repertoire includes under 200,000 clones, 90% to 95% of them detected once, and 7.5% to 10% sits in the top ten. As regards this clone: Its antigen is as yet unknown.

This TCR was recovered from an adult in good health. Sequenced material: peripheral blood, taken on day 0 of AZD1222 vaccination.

CDR3 protein: CASSQSPNYEQYF. The CDR3 DNA reads as TGCGCCAGCAGCCAGAGCCCAAACTACGAGCAGTACTTC. This rearrangement joins TRBV4-1 to TRBJ2-7; D gene uncertain. Trimming took off 3 bases at V and 3 bases at J, with 9 bases between the two ends. The CDR3 sequence is 13 residues long. CDR1 is MGHRA, CDR2 YSYEKL, per germline.